The rows below give T cell receptor beta chains drawn from one sample of a study of T cells in localized non-small cell lung cancer. Repertoires were generated with immunoSEQ multiplex PCR, while TCRdb's copy carries only in-frame clones and drops some. The sample shows roughly 40,000 clones, around 86% of them seen only once. Sample: peripheral blood mononuclear cells, taken before any cancer treatment. The source is a male donor older than 55 with stage II lung adenocarcinoma. Each CDR3 is given with its conserved first and last residue. The D gene is left open where the match is weak. Size is omitted from some rows. Given values are once, few, many or a class for expanded clones.

v_gene	j_gene	d_gene	abundance	CDR3aa
TRBV6-5	TRBJ2-1	TRBD2	.	CASSSPGLAGGGVQFF
TRBV28	TRBJ2-7	.	.	CASRSALAAYEQYF
TRBV9	TRBJ2-2	.	.	CASSVEGLSGSGELFF
TRBV4-2	TRBJ2-3	TRBD2	.	CASSPYGGGGSDYTQYF
TRBV10-1	TRBJ1-3	.	.	CASSETVRGRLSGNTIYF
TRBV27	TRBJ1-1	.	.	CASSFLDRNTEAFF
TRBV29-1	TRBJ2-3	.	.	CSVEGTAFSTDTQYF
TRBV5-1	TRBJ2-3	TRBD1	once	CASSFRGSSTDTQYF
TRBV11-2	TRBJ1-5	.	.	CASSLGSSPNQPQHF
TRBV30	TRBJ1-2	.	.	CAWKDGTQYGYTF
TRBV19	TRBJ1-2	.	.	CASSPGTSYGYTF
TRBV18	TRBJ2-3	.	.	CASSPTKGTDTQYF
TRBV30	TRBJ2-3	.	once	CAWSVRQTSTDTQYF
TRBV2	TRBJ1-2	.	.	CASSEALRRTAHGYTF
TRBV5-1	TRBJ2-5	.	.	CASELGAGQETQYF
TRBV4-1	TRBJ1-1	TRBD1	.	CASSLPGQGGTEAFF
TRBV19	TRBJ2-3	.	.	CASSRTSGGAADTQYF
TRBV28	TRBJ1-4	.	.	CASSQEGGYEKLFF
TRBV11-1	TRBJ2-7	TRBD1	.	CASSSPADRGRGEQYF
TRBV25-1	TRBJ1-2	.	.	CASSEYPDSRYGYTF
TRBV2	TRBJ2-1	TRBD2	.	CASTKAGDYNEQFF
TRBV19	TRBJ1-2	.	.	CASSRTQTLNYGYTF
TRBV4-2	TRBJ1-5	.	.	CASSQTQGYQPQHF
TRBV30	TRBJ1-4	.	.	CAWTDLNEKLFF
TRBV28	TRBJ2-1	TRBD2	few	CASSQLAGEQFF
TRBV28	TRBJ2-7	TRBD1	.	CASNANQGAGISYEQYF
TRBV2	TRBJ2-3	.	.	CASSDKGGVWGTQYF
TRBV30	TRBJ2-5	TRBD1	once	CAWSATGGRETQYF
TRBV5-6	TRBJ2-5	TRBD2	.	CASSLPSGHQETQYF
TRBV30	TRBJ2-3	TRBD1	.	CAWSATGVTTQYF
TRBV28	TRBJ2-7	.	.	CASSSPQWSYEQYF
TRBV5-1	TRBJ1-1	TRBD1	.	CASSFGQGTEAFF
TRBV29-1	TRBJ2-7	.	.	CSVEDRDWGVGEQYF
TRBV7-2	TRBJ1-1	.	.	CASSLDLGNTEAFF
TRBV6-6	TRBJ1-5	TRBD1	.	CATAGTGIQPQHF
TRBV2	TRBJ1-5	.	.	CASWGGRVVGNQPQHF
TRBV11-2	TRBJ1-2	TRBD1	.	CASSFGDRGGYGYTF